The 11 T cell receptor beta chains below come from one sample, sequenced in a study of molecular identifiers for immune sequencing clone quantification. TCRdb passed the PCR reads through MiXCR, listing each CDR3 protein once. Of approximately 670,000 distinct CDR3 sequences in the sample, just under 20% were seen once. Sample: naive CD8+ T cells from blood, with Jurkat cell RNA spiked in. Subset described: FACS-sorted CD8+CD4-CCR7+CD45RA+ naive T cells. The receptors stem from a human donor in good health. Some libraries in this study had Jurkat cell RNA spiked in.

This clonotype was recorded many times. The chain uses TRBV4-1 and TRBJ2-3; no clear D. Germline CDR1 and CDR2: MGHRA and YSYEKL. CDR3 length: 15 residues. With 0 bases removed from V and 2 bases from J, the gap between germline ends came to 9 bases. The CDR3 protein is CASSQDPSYTDTQYF. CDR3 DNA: TGCGCCAGCAGCCAAGATCCCTCCTACACAGATACGCAGTATTTT.

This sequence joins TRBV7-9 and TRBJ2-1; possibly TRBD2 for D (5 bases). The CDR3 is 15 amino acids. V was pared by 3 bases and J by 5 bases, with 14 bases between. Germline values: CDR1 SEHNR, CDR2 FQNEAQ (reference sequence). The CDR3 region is CASSFVEGYDNEQFF. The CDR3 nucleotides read TGTGCCAGCAGCTTCGTTGAGGGATACGACAATGAGCAGTTCTTC.

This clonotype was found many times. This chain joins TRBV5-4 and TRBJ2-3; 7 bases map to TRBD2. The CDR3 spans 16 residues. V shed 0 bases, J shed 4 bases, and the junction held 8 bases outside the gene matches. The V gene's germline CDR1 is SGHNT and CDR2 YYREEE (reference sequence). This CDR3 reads CASSLVGGGPSDTQYF. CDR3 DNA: TGTGCCAGCAGCTTGGTTGGGGGAGGGCCATCAGATACGCAGTATTTT.

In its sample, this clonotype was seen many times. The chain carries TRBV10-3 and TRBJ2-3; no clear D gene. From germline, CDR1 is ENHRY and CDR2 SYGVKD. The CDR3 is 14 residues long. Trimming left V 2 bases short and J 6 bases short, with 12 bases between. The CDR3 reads CAISELPPRDTQYF. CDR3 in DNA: TGTGCCATCAGTGAGCTACCCCCGCGGGATACGCAGTATTTT.

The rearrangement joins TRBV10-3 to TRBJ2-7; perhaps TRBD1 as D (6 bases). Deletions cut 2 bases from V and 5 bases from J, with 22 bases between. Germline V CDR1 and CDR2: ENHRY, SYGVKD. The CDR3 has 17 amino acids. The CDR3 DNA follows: TGTGCCATCAGTGAGCCGGGCAGGGGACGGGATCGGGACGAGCAGTACTTC. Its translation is CAISEPGRGRDRDEQYF.

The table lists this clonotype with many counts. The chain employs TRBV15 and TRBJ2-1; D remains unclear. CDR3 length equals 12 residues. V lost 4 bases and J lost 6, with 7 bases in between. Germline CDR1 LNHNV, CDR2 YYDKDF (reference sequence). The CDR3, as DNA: TGTGCCACCAGCACAGTTGTCAATGAGCAGTTCTTC. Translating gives CATSTVVNEQFF. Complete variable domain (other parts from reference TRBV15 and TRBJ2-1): DAMVIQNPRYQVTQFGKPVTLSCSQTLNHNVMYWYQQKSSQAPKLLFHYYDKDFNNEADTPDNFQSRRPNTSFCFLDIRSPGLGDTAMYLCATSTVVNEQFFGPGTRLTVL.

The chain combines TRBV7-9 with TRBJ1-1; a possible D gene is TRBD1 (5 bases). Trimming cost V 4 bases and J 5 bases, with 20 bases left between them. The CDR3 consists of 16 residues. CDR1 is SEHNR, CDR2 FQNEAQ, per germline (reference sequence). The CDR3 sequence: CASSSGGQGFWTEAFF. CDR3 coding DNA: TGTGCCAGCAGCTCCGGCGGGCAGGGATTTTGGACTGAAGCTTTCTTT.

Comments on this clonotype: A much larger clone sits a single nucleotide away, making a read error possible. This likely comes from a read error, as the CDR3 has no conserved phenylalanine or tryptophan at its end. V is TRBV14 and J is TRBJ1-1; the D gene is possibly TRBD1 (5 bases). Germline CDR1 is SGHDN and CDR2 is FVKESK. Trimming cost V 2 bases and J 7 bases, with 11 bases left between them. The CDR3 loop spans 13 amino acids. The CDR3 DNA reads TGTGCCAGCAGCCAATTTTTCACAGGTGAAGCTTTCCTT. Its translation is CASSQFFTGEAFL.

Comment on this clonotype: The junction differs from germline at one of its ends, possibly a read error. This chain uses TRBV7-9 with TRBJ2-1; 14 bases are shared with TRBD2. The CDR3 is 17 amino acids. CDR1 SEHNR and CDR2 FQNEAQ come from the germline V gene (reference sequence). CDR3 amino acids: CASLGLAGESSSNEQFF. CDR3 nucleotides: TGTGCCAGCCTGGGACTAGCGGGAGAGAGCTCCTCCAATGAGCAGTTCTTC.

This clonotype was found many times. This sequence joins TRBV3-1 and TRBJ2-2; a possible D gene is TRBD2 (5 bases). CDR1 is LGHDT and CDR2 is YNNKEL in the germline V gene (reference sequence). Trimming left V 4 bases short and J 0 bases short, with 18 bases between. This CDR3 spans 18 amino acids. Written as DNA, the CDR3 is TGTGCCAGCAGCCCCGGGGATCGAGCGATCGCGAACACCGGGGAGCTGTTTTTT. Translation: CASSPGDRAIANTGELFF. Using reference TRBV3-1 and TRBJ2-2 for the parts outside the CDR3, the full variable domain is DTAVSQTPKYLVTQMGNDKSIKCEQNLGHDTMYWYKQDSKKFLKIMFSYNNKELIINETVPNRFSPKSPDKAHLNLHINSLELGDSAVYFCASSPGDRAIANTGELFFGEGSRLTVL.

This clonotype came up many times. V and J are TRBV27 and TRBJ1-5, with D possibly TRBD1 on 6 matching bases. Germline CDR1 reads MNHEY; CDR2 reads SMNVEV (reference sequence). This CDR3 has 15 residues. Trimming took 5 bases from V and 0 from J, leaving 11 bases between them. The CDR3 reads CASSPGQYSNQPQHF. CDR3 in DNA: TGTGCCAGCAGTCCTGGACAGTATAGCAATCAGCCCCAGCATTTT.